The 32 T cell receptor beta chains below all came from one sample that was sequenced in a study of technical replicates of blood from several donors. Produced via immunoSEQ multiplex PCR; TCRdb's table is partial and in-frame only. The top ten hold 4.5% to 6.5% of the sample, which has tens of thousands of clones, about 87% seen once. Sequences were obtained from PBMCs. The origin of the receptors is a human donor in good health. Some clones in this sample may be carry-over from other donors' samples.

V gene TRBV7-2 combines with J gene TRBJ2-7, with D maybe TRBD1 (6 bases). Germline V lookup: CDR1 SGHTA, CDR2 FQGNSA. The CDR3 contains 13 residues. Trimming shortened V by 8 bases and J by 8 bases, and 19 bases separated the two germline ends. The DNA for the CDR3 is TGTGCCAGCGAGTATGACCCGGGACAACAGCAGTACTTC. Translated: CASEYDPGQQQYF.

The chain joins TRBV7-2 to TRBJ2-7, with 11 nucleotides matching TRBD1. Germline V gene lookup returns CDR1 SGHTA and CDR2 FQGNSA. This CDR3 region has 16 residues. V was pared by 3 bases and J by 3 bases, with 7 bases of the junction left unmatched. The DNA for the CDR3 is TGTGCCAGCAGCTTTGCCGGGACAGGGGGTTTCTACGAGCAGTACTTC. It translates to CASSFAGTGGFYEQYF.

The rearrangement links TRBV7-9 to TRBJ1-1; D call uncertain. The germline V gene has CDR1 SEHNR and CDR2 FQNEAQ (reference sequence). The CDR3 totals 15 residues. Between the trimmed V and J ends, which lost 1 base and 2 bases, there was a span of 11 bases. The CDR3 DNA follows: TGTGCCAGCAGCTTAGTCCAGGCCATTAACACTGAAGCTTTCTTT. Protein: CASSLVQAINTEAFF.

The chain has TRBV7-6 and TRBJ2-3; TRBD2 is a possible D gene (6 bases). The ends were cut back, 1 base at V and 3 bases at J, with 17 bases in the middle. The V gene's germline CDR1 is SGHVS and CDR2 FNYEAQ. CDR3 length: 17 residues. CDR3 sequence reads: CASSLGPQQSGTDTQYF. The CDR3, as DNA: TGTGCCAGCAGCTTAGGGCCACAGCAAAGCGGGACAGATACGCAGTATTTT.

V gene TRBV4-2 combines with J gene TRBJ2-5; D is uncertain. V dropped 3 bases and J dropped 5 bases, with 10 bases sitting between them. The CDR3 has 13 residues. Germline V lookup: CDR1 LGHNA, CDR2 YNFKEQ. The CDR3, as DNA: TGTGCCAGCAGCCAGAACAGACGGGAGACCCAGTACTTC. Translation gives CASSQNRRETQYF.

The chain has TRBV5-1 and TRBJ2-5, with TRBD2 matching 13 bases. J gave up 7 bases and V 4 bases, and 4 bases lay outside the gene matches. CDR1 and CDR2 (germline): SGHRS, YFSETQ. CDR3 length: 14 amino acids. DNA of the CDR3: TGCGCCAGCAGCGGGGGACTAGCGGGGAGGACCCAGTACTTC. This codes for CASSGGLAGRTQYF.

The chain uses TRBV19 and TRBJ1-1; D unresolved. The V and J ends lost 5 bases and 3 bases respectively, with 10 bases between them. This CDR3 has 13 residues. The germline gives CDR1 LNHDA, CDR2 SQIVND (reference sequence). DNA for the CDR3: TGTGCCAGTAGTTCGGTGGTGGACACTGAAGCTTTCTTT. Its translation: CASSSVVDTEAFF.

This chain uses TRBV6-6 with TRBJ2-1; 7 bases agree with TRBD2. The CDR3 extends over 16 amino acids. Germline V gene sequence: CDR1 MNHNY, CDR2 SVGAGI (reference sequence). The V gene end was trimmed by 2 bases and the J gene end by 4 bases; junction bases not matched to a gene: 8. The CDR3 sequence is CASSYEGGDYYNEQFF. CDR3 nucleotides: TGTGCCAGCAGTTACGAGGGCGGGGACTATTACAATGAGCAGTTCTTC.

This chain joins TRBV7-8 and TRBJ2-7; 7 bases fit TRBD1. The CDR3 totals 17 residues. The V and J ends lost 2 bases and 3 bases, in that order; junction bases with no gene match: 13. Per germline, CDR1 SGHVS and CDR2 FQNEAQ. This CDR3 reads CASSLPSTGTVLYEQYF. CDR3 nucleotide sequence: TGTGCCAGCAGCTTACCGAGCACCGGGACAGTGCTCTACGAGCAGTACTTC. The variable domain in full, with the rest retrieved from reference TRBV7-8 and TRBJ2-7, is GAGVSQSPRYKVAKRGQDVALRCDPISGHVSLFWYQQALGQGPEFLTYFQNEAQLDKSGLPSDRFFAERPEGSVSTLKIQRTQQEDSAVYLCASSLPSTGTVLYEQYFGPGTRLTVT.

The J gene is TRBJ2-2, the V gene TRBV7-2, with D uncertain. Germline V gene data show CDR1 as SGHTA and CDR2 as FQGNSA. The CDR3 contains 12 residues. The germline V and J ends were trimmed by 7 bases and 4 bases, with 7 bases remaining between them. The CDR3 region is CASTRSTGELFF. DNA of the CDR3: TGTGCCAGCACTAGGTCCACCGGGGAGCTGTTTTTT.

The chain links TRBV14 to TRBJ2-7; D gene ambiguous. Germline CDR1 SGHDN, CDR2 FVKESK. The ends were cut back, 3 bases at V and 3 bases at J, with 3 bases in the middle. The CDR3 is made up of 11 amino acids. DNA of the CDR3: TGTGCCAGCAGCCATAACTACGAGCAGTACTTC. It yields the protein CASSHNYEQYF.

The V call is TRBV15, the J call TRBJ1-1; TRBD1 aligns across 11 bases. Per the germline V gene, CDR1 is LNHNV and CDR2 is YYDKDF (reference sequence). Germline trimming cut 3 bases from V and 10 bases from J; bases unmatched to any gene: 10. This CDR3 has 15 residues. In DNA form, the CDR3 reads TGTGCCACCAGCAGGGAGGGGACAGGGGGGAATGCAGCTTTCTTT. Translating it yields CATSREGTGGNAAFF.

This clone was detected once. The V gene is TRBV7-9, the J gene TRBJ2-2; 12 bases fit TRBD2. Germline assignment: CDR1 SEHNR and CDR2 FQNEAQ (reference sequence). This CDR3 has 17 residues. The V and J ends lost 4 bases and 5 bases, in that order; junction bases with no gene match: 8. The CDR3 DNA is TGTGCCAGCAGCTGGAAAAGACTAGCGGGAGTAACCGGGGAGCTGTTTTTT. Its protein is CASSWKRLAGVTGELFF.

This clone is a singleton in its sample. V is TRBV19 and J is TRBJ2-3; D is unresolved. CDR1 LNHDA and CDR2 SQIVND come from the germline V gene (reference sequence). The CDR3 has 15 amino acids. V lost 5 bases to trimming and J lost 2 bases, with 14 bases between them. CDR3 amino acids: CASSPADTYTDTQYF. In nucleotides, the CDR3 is TGTGCCAGTAGTCCTGCTGACACCTACACAGATACGCAGTATTTT.

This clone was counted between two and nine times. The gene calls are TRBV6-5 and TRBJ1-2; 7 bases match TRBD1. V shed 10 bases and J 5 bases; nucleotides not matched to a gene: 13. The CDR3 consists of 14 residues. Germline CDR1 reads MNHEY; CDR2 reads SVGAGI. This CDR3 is CATAPDGDRYGYTF. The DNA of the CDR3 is TGTGCCACAGCCCCCGACGGGGACAGATATGGCTACACCTTC.

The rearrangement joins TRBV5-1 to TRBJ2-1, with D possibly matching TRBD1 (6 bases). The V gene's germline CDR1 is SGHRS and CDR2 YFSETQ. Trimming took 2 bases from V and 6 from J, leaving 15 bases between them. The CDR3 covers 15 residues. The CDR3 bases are TGCGCCAGCAGCTTAAAGCGTAAAGGGGGCAATGAGCAGTTCTTC. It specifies CASSLKRKGGNEQFF. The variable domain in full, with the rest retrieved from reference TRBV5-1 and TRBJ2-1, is KAGVTQTPRYLIKTRGQQVTLSCSPISGHRSVSWYQQTPGQGLQFLFEYFSETQRNKGNFPGRFSGRQFSNSRSEMNVSTLELGDSALYLCASSLKRKGGNEQFFGPGTRLTVL.

CDR3 sequence (DNA): TGCGCCAGCAGCTTAGGGACAGCTTCCTACAATGAGCAGTTCTTC. Residues: CASSLGTASYNEQFF. The chain employs TRBV5-1 and TRBJ2-1; TRBD1 matches at 7 bases. The germline V gene has CDR1 SGHRS and CDR2 YFSETQ. The junction had 3 bases not matched to a gene; V was cut back by 2 bases and J by 1 base. The CDR3 runs 15 residues.

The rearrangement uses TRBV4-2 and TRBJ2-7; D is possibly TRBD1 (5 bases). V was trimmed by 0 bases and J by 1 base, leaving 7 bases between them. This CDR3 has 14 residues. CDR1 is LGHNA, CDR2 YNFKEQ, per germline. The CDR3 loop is CASSQDTGSYEQYF. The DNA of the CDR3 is TGTGCCAGCAGCCAAGATACAGGTTCCTACGAGCAGTACTTC.

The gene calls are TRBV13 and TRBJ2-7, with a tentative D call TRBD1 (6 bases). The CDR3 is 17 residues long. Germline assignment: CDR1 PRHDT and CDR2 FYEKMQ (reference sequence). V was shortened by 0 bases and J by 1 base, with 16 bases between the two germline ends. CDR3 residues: CASSLGGRYGTSYEQYF. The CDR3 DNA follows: TGTGCCAGCAGCTTAGGCGGTCGGTACGGGACATCCTACGAGCAGTACTTC.

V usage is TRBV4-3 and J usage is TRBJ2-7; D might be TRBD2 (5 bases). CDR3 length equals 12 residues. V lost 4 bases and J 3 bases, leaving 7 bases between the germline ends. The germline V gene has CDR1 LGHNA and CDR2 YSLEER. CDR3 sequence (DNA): TGCGCCAGCAGCCCCCGGGGCTACGAGCAGTACTTC. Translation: CASSPRGYEQYF.

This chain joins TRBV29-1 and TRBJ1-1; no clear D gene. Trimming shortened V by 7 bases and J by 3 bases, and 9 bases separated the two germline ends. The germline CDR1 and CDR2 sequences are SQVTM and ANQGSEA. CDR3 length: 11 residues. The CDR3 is CSGGEDTEAFF. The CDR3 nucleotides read TGCAGCGGAGGAGAGGACACTGAAGCTTTCTTT.

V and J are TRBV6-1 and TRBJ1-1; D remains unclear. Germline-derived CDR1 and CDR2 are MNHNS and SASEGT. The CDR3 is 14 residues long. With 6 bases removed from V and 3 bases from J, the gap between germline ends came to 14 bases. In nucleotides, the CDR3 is TGTGCCAGCAGCCAAAGGCGTCAGGACACTGAAGCTTTCTTT. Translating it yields CASSQRRQDTEAFF.

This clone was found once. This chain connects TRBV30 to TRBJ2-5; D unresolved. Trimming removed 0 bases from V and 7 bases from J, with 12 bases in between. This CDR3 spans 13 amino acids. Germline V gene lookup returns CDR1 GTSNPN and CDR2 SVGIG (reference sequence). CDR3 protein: CAWSVHRSPTQYF. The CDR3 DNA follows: TGTGCCTGGAGTGTACACAGAAGTCCGACCCAGTACTTC.

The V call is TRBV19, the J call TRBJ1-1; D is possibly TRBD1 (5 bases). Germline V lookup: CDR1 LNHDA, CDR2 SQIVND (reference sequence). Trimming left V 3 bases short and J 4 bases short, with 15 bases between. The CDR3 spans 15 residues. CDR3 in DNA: TGTGCCAGTAGTATTTTGGGGCAGGGCACCACTGAAGCTTTCTTT. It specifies CASSILGQGTTEAFF.

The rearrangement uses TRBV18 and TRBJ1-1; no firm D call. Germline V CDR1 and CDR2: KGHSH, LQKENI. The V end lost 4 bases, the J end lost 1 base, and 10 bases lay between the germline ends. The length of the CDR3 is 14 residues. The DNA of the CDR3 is TGTGCCAGCTCACAGGGAGTTCGGAACACTGAAGCTTTCTTT. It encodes CASSQGVRNTEAFF.

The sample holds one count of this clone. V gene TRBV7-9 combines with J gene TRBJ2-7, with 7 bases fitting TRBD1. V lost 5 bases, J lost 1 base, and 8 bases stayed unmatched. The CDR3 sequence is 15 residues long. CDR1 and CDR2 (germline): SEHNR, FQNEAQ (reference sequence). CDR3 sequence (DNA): TGTGCCAGCAGCACGGACAGGCTAGGGTCCTACGAGCAGTACTTC. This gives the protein CASSTDRLGSYEQYF.

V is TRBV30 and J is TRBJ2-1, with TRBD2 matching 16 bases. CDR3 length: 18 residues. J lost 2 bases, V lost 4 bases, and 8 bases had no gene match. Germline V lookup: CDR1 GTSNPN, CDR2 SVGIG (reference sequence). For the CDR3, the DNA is TGTGCCTGGACCCCTCCCGGGACTAGCGGGAGGGCCTACAATGAGCAGTTCTTC. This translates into CAWTPPGTSGRAYNEQFF.

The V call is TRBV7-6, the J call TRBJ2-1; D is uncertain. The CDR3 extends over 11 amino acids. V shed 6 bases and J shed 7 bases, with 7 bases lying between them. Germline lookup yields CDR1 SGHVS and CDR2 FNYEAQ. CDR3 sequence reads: CASSSPNEQFF. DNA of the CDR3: TGTGCCAGCAGTTCCCCTAATGAGCAGTTCTTC.

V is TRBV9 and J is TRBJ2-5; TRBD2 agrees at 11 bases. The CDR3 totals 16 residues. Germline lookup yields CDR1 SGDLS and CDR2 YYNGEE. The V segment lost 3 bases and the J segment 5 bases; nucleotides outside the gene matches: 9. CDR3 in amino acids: CASSAPLAGGRETQYF. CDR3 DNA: TGTGCCAGCAGCGCCCCCCTAGCGGGGGGCAGGGAGACCCAGTACTTC.

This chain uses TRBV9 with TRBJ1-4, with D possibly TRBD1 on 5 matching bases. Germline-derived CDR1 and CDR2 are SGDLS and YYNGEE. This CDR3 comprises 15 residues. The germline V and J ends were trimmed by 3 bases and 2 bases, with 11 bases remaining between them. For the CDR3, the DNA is TGTGCCAGCAGCGAGGGGCGGGGGACTAATGAAAAACTGTTTTTT. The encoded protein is CASSEGRGTNEKLFF.

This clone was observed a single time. In DNA form, the CDR3 reads TGCGCCAGCAGCCACGGACAGGGCAATGAGCAGTTCTTC. Amino acid sequence: CASSHGQGNEQFF. The J gene is TRBJ2-1, the V gene TRBV5-1; TRBD1 aligns across 8 bases. Germline V gene sequence: CDR1 SGHRS, CDR2 YFSETQ. This CDR3 contains 13 residues. After removal of 4 bases from V and 6 bases from J, the junction contained 3 bases not matched to a gene.

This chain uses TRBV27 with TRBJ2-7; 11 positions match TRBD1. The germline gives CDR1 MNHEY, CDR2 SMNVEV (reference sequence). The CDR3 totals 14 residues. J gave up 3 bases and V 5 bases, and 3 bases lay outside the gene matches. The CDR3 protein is CASSKGQGVYEQYF. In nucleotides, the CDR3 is TGTGCCAGCAGTAAGGGACAGGGGGTCTACGAGCAGTACTTC.